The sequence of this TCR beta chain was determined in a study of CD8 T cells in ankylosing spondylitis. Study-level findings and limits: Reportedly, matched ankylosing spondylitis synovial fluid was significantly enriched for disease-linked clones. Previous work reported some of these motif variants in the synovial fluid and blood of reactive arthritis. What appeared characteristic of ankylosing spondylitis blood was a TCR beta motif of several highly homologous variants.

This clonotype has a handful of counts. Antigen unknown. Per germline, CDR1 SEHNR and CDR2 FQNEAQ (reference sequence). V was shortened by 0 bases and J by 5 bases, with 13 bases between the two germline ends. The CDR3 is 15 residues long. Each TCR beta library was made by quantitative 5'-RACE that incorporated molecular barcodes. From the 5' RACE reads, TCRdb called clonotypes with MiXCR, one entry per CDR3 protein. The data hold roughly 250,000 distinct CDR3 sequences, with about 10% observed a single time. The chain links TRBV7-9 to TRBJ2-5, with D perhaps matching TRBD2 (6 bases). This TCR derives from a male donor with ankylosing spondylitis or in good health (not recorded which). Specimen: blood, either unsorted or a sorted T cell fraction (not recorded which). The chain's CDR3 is CASSLATSLVETQYF. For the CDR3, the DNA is TGTGCCAGCAGCTTAGCGACTAGTCTGGTTGAGACCCAGTACTTC.